Presented here are 10 T cell receptor beta chains from one specimen sequenced in a study of blood T cell repertoires in COVID-19. TCRdb keeps only in-frame clones here, not all; method: immunoSEQ multiplex PCR. The sample yields under 200,000 clones, roughly 85% seen once. The sample comprised peripheral blood. Source of these receptors: a woman between 55 and 75 years old with COVID-19, enrolled during active disease.

The gene calls are TRBV6-6 and TRBJ1-1; 11 positions match TRBD1. The CDR3 is made up of 15 amino acids. The V gene's germline CDR1 is MNHNY and CDR2 SVGAGI (reference sequence). V was clipped by 6 bases and J by 4 bases; unmatched bases: 7. The CDR3 DNA sequence: TGTGCCAGCAGCAAACTCGGGACAGGGGGCACTGAAGCTTTCTTT. It codes for CASSKLGTGGTEAFF.

The J gene is TRBJ1-1, the V gene TRBV5-5; possibly TRBD1 for D (5 bases). Trimming cost V 3 bases and J 1 base, with 13 bases left between them. In germline, CDR1 is SGHKS, CDR2 YYEKEE (reference sequence). The CDR3 totals 15 residues. For the CDR3, the DNA is TGTGCCAGCAGCTCAATGGACACCCGGAACACTGAAGCTTTCTTT. Encoded protein: CASSSMDTRNTEAFF.

V is TRBV3-1 (or the pseudogene TRBV3-2) and J is TRBJ1-1; 9 nucleotides agree with TRBD1. Unmatched junction bases numbered 7, after V lost 4 bases and J lost 4 bases. CDR3 size: 15 residues. The germline V gene encodes CDR1 LGHDT and CDR2 YNNKEL (reference sequence). The CDR3: CASSLRTGVGTEAFF. CDR3 DNA sequence: TGTGCCAGCAGCCTCAGGACAGGGGTAGGCACTGAAGCTTTCTTT.

V and J are TRBV30 and TRBJ1-5; 7 nucleotides agree with TRBD1. V dropped 4 bases and J dropped 6; count of bases not matched to a gene: 6. This CDR3 is 13 amino acids long. CDR1 GTSNPN and CDR2 SVGIG come from the germline V gene (reference sequence). CDR3 DNA: TGTGCCTGGAACAGGGGATACGGTCAGCCCCAGCATTTT. This codes for CAWNRGYGQPQHF.

This clone has just one count. The rearrangement joins TRBV5-4 to TRBJ1-1; D is uncertain. The CDR3 consists of 14 residues. V was trimmed by 10 bases and J by 0 bases, leaving 16 bases between them. CDR1 SGHNT and CDR2 YYREEE come from the germline V gene (reference sequence). This CDR3 is CAVSLGKMNTEAFF. The CDR3, as DNA: TGTGCCGTCTCTCTCGGGAAAATGAACACTGAAGCTTTCTTT.

V gene TRBV13 combines with J gene TRBJ1-1, with D tentatively TRBD1 (5 bases). This CDR3 region has 16 residues. Germline lookup yields CDR1 PRHDT and CDR2 FYEKMQ (reference sequence). The V end lost 1 base, the J end lost 1 base, and 13 bases lay between the germline ends. CDR3 sequence: CASSLDLGAQNTEAFF. In DNA, the CDR3 is TGTGCCAGCAGCTTAGATTTAGGGGCGCAGAACACTGAAGCTTTCTTT.

This rearrangement joins TRBV6-1 to TRBJ1-1; maybe TRBD1 (5 bases). The CDR3 sequence is 16 residues long. V was clipped by 4 bases and J by 1 base, with 16 bases between them. Looked up from germline, CDR1 is MNHNS and CDR2 is SASEGT. CDR3 bases: TGTGCCAGCAGTGCTCTAAGACAGCCAGCGAACACTGAAGCTTTCTTT. This encodes CASSALRQPANTEAFF.

The chain links TRBV19 to TRBJ1-2, with no clear D. The germline gives CDR1 LNHDA, CDR2 SQIVND (reference sequence). V was clipped by 7 bases and J by 0 bases, with 9 bases between them. This CDR3 has 13 residues. The CDR3 DNA reads TGTGCCAGTACCCTGACATCTAACTATGGCTACACCTTC. Translation: CASTLTSNYGYTF.

The V call is TRBV30, the J call TRBJ1-1; 7 bases are shared with TRBD1. Trimming took 1 base from V and 11 from J; bases not matched to a gene: 10. This CDR3 spans 13 amino acids. From germline, CDR1 is GTSNPN and CDR2 SVGIG (reference sequence). In DNA, the CDR3 is TGTGCCTGGAGTGCCCCAGGGGGGATAAAGGCTTTCTTT. Residues: CAWSAPGGIKAFF.

This clone was seen only once. V and J are TRBV5-8 and TRBJ1-5; 8 bases agree with TRBD1. The germline gives CDR1 SGHTS, CDR2 YDEGEE. V lost 7 bases to trimming and J lost 4 bases; unmatched junction nucleotides: 7. The CDR3 is 14 residues long. CDR3 sequence: CASRDRYLNQPQHF. The CDR3 DNA is TGTGCCAGCCGGGACAGGTACCTTAATCAGCCCCAGCATTTT. Complete variable domain (other parts from reference TRBV5-8 and TRBJ1-5): EAGVTQSPTHLIKTRGQQATLRCSPISGHTSVYWYQQALGLGLQFLLWYDEGEERNRGNFPPRFSGRQFPNYSSELNVNALELEDSALYLCASRDRYLNQPQHFGDGTRLSIL.